This T cell receptor beta chain comes out of a study of cytomegalovirus exposure and HLA in healthy donors. While unrecorded immune exposures were likely, the donors were nominally healthy when sampled. This clone was seen only a few times. Its specificity is unknown. Trimming left V 8 bases short and J 1 base short, with 15 bases between. Germline V gives CDR1 MNHNS, CDR2 SASEGT. CDR3 length equals 15 residues. The PCR contained 60 Vbeta and 13 Jbeta primers. Generated by immunoSEQ multiplex PCR, the TCRdb table keeps only in-frame clones and is missing some. The table includes approximately 110,000 clones, approximately 70% detected once. Notes on the study in general: The study flagged 150 to 200 TCR beta chains as cytomegalovirus-associated.

The sequenced sample was PBMCs. This clonotype was obtained from a man between 40 and 49 years old in good health and CMV-seropositive. The chain couples TRBV6-1 to TRBJ1-5, with D possibly TRBD1 on 6 matching bases. This CDR3 is CASGFRQGSNQPQHF. The CDR3 coding sequence is TGTGCCAGCGGGTTTAGGCAGGGGAGCAATCAGCCCCAGCATTTT.